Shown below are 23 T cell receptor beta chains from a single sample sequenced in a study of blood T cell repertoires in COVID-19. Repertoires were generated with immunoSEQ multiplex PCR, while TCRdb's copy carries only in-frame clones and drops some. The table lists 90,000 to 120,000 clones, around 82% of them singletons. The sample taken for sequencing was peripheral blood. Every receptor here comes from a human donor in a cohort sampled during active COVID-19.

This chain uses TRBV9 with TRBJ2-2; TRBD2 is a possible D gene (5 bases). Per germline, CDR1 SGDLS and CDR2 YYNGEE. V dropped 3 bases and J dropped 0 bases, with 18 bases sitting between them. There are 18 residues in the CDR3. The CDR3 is CASSEHIGRTSNTGELFF. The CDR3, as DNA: TGTGCCAGCAGCGAGCATATAGGGAGAACCTCGAACACCGGGGAGCTGTTTTTT.

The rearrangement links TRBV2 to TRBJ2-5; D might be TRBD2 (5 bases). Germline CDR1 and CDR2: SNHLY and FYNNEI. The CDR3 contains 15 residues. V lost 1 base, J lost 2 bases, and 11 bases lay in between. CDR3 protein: CASSEEGTGQETQYF. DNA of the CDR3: TGTGCCAGCAGTGAAGAGGGCACGGGGCAAGAGACCCAGTACTTC.

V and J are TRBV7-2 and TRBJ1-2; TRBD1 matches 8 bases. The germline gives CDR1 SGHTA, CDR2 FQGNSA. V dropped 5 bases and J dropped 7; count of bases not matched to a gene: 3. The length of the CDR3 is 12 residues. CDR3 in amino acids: CASSQGAGGYTF. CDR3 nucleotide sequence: TGTGCCAGCAGCCAGGGGGCTGGTGGCTACACCTTC.

The DNA of the CDR3 is TGCGCCAGCAGCCTCACCGGGAGCCAGTACAATGAGCAGTTCTTC. Its protein product is CASSLTGSQYNEQFF. The chain links TRBV5-1 to TRBJ2-1; D perhaps matches TRBD2 (6 bases). The V gene lost 4 bases and the J gene lost 4 bases, with 15 bases spanning the gap. This CDR3 has 15 residues. Germline V gives CDR1 SGHRS, CDR2 YFSETQ.

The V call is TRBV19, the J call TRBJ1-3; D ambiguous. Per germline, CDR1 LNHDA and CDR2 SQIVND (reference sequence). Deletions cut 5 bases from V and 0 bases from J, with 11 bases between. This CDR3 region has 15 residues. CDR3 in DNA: TGTGCCAGTAGTCCCTCTCGGTCCTCTGGAAACACCATATATTTT. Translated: CASSPSRSSGNTIYF.

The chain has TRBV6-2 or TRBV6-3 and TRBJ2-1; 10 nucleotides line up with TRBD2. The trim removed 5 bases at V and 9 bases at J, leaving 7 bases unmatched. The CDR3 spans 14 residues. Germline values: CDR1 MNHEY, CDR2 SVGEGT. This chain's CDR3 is CASSALAGDFEQFF. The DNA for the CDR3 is TGTGCCAGCAGTGCGCTAGCGGGAGATTTTGAGCAGTTCTTC.

The CDR3 protein is CASKNRGLNTEAFF. The CDR3 bases are TGTGCCAGCAAAAACAGGGGGCTGAACACTGAAGCTTTCTTT. V is TRBV19 and J is TRBJ1-1, with 9 bases matching TRBD1. With 9 bases clipped from V and 0 bases from J, the junction kept 5 bases outside the gene matches. Per the germline V gene, CDR1 is LNHDA and CDR2 is SQIVND (reference sequence). This CDR3 region has 14 residues.

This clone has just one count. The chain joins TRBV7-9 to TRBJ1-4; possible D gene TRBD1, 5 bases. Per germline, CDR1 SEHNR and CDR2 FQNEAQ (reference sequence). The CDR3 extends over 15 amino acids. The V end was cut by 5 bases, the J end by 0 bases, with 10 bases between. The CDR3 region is CASSPGDSTNEKLFF. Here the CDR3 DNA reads TGTGCCAGCAGCCCCGGGGACTCAACTAATGAAAAACTGTTTTTT.

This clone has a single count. CDR3: CSVRPAGGETQYF. The CDR3 DNA sequence: TGCAGCGTACGGCCGGCAGGAGGAGAGACCCAGTACTTC. The chain employs TRBV29-1 and TRBJ2-5; possibly TRBD2 for D (5 bases). Trimming left V 6 bases short and J 4 bases short, with 15 bases between. The germline V gene has CDR1 SQVTM and CDR2 ANQGSEA. The CDR3 length is 13 residues.

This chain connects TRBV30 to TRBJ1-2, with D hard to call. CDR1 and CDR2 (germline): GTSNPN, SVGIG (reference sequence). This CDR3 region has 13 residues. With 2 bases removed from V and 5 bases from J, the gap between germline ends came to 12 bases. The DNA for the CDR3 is TGTGCCTGGAGTTCGGCGGCGAGTTATGGCTACACCTTC. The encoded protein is CAWSSAASYGYTF. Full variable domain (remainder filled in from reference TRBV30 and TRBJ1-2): SQTIHQWPATLVQPVGSPLSLECTVEGTSNPNLYWYRQAAGRGLQLLFYSVGIGQISSEVPQNLSASRPQDRQFILSSKKLLLSDSGFYLCAWSSAASYGYTFGSGTRLTVV.

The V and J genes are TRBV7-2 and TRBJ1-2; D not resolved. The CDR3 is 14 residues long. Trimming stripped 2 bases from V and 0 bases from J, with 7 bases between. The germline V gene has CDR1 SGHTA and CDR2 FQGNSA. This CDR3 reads CASSLLRANYGYTF. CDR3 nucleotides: TGTGCCAGCAGCTTATTAAGAGCTAACTATGGCTACACCTTC. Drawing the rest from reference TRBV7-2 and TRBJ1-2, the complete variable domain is GAGVSQSPSNKVTEKGKDVELRCDPISGHTALYWYRQSLGQGLEFLIYFQGNSAPDKSGLPSDRFSAERTGGSVSTLTIQRTQQEDSAVYLCASSLLRANYGYTFGSGTRLTVV.

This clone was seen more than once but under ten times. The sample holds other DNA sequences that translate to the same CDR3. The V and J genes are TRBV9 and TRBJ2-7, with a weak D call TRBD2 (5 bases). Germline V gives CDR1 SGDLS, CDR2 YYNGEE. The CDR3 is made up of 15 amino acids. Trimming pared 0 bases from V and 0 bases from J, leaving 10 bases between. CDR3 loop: CASSVAAGGSYEQYF. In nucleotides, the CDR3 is TGTGCCAGCAGCGTAGCGGCGGGCGGCTCCTACGAGCAGTACTTC.

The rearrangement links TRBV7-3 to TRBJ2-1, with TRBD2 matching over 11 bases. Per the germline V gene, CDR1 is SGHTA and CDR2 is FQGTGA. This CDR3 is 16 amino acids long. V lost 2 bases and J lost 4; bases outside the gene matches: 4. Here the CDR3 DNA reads TGTGCCAGCAGCTTAGCTACTAGCGGGAGATACAATGAGCAGTTCTTC. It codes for CASSLATSGRYNEQFF.

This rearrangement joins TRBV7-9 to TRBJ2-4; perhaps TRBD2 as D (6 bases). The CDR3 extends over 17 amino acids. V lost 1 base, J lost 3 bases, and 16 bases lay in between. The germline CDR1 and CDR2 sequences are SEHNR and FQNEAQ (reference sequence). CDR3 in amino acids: CASSLVPGVVDKNIQYF. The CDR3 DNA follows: TGTGCCAGCAGCTTAGTACCGGGGGTGGTTGACAAAAACATTCAGTACTTC. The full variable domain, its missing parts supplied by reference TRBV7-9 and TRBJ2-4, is DTGVSQNPRHKITKRGQNVTFRCDPISEHNRLYWYRQTLGQGPEFLTYFQNEAQLEKSRLLSDRFSAERPKGSFSTLEIQRTEQGDSAMYLCASSLVPGVVDKNIQYFGAGTRLSVL.

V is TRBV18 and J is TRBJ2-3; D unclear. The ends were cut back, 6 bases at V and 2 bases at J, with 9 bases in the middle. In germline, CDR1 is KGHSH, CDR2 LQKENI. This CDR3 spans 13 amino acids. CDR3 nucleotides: TGTGCCAGCTCCCTGACTCTCACAGATACGCAGTATTTT. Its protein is CASSLTLTDTQYF.

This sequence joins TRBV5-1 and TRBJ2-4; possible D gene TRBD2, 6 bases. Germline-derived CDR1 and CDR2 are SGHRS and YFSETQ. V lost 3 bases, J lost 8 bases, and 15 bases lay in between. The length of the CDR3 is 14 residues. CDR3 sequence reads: CASSSGTLRDIQYF. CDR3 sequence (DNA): TGCGCCAGCAGCTCCGGGACTCTCAGGGACATTCAGTACTTC.

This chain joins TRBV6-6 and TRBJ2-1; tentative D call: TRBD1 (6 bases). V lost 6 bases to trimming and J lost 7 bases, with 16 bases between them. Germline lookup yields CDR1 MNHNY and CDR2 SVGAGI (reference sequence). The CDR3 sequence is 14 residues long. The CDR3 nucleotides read TGTGCCAGCAGGTCACAGGGTCCGGAAAATGAGCAGTTCTTC. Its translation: CASRSQGPENEQFF.

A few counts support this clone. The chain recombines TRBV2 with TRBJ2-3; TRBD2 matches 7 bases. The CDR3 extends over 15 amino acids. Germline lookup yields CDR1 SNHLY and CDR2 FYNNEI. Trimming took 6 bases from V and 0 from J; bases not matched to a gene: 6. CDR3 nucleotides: TGTGCCAGCAGGATAAGTAGCGGGAGCACAGATACGCAGTATTTT. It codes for CASRISSGSTDTQYF.

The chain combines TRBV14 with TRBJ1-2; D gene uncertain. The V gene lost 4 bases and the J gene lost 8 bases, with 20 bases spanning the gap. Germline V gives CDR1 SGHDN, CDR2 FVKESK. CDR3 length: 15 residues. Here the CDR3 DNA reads TGTGCCAGCAGCCCAGGAGGTGGCCCGCCCTTAGGCTACACCTTC. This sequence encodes CASSPGGGPPLGYTF. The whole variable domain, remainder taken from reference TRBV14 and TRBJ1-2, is EAGVTQFPSHSVIEKGQTVTLRCDPISGHDNLYWYRRVMGKEIKFLLHFVKESKQDESGMPNNRFLAERTGGTYSTLKVQPAELEDSGVYFCASSPGGGPPLGYTFGSGTRLTVV.

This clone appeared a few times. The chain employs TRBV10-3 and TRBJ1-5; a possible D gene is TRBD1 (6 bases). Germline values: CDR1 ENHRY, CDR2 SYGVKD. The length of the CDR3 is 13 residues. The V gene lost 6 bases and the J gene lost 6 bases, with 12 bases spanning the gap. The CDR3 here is CAIRGGGAQPQHF. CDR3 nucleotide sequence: TGTGCCATCAGAGGGGGGGGAGCTCAGCCCCAGCATTTT.

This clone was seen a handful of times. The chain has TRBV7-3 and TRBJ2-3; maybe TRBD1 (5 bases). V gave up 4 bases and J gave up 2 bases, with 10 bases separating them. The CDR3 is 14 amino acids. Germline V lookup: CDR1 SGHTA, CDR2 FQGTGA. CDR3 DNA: TGTGCCAGCAGCTCCGGCAGGGTCACAGATACGCAGTATTTT. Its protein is CASSSGRVTDTQYF.

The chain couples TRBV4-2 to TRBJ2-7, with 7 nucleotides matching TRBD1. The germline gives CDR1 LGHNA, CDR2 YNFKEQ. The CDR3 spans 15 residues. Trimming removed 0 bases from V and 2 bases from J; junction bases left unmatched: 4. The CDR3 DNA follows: TGTGCCAGCAGCCAAGATGAAAGGGGGCCCTACGAGCAGTACTTC. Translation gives CASSQDERGPYEQYF.

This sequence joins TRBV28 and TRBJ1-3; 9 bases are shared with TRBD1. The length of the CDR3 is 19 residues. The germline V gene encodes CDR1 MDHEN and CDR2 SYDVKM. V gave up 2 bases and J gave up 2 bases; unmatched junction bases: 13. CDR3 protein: CASSLPPGTGRDPGNTIYF. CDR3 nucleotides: TGTGCCAGCAGTTTACCCCCCGGGACAGGGAGGGATCCTGGAAACACCATATATTTT.